These 32 T cell receptor beta chains share one sample of origin, sequenced in a study of post-analysis software for immune sequencing data. These receptors' antigens are unknown. Unique molecular identifiers had been added to the TCR beta cDNA libraries. TCRdb recomputed calls from the PCR reads with MiXCR, one row per CDR3 protein. This sample carries hundreds of thousands of distinct CDR3 sequences, roughly three fifths of them seen once, and the ten largest clones take about 11%. Study observations and caveats: Compared with controls, patients had more of roughly five TRBV segments, including TRBV5-6, TRBV5-1 and TRBV20-1.

Sequenced: blood. The receptors come from a girl aged 2 to 9 with multiple sclerosis.

V is TRBV15 and J is TRBJ2-3; perhaps TRBD1 as D (6 bases). Trimming took off 2 bases at V and 0 bases at J, with 15 bases between the two ends. Germline lookup yields CDR1 LNHNV and CDR2 YYDKDF (reference sequence). The CDR3 length is 17 residues. The CDR3 region is CATSRSWDIVSTDTQYF. The CDR3 coding sequence is TGTGCCACCAGCAGATCCTGGGACATCGTTAGCACAGATACGCAGTATTTT.

This chain links TRBV4-1 with TRBJ2-5; D uncertain. The CDR3 runs to 15 residues. Germline assignment: CDR1 MGHRA and CDR2 YSYEKL. V gave up 0 bases and J gave up 2 bases, with 10 bases separating them. The CDR3: CASSQDSTAQETQYF. The DNA for the CDR3 is TGCGCCAGCAGCCAAGATTCAACAGCACAAGAGACCCAGTACTTC.

The chain couples TRBV6-1 to TRBJ2-7; D unresolved. Germline V gene lookup returns CDR1 MNHNS and CDR2 SASEGT. The CDR3 has 13 residues. Between the trimmed V and J ends, which lost 4 bases and 5 bases, there was a span of 12 bases. Written as DNA, the CDR3 is TGTGCCAGCAGTGTTGCGTTCGGCCACGAGCAGTACTTC. This sequence encodes CASSVAFGHEQYF.

On this clonotype: A much larger clonotype is one base distant, so this may be a read error. The V call is TRBV5-1, the J call TRBJ2-1; unclear D gene. The DNA end is a closer match to TRBJ2-7, so the J assignment may be wrong. The CDR3 has 15 residues. Germline CDR1 is SGHRS and CDR2 is YFSETQ. CDR3 nucleotides: TGCGCCAGCAGCTTCTTAGTGGCGTCCTACAATGAGCAGTACTTC. This sequence encodes CASSFLVASYNEQYF.

J is TRBJ1-2 and V is TRBV12-3 or TRBV12-4; 7 bases align to TRBD1. V lost 5 bases to trimming and J lost 8 bases; unmatched junction nucleotides: 8. The CDR3 runs 13 residues. CDR3 loop: CASSPLQGSGYTF. The CDR3 DNA reads as TGTGCCAGCAGTCCCTTACAGGGGAGCGGCTACACCTTC.

The chain joins TRBV30 to TRBJ2-3; D is perhaps TRBD2 (5 bases). In germline, CDR1 is GTSNPN, CDR2 SVGIG (reference sequence). The CDR3 runs to 12 residues. CDR3 amino acids: CVGKVRTDTQYF. The CDR3 DNA sequence: TGTGTCGGGAAGGTCCGCACAGATACGCAGTATTTT. The variable domain in full, with the rest retrieved from reference TRBV30 and TRBJ2-3, is SQTIHQWPATLVQPVGSPLSLECTVEGTSNPNLYWYRQAAGRGLQLLFYSVGIGQISSEVPQNLSASRPQDRQFILSSKKLLLSDSGFYLCVGKVRTDTQYFGPGTRLTVL.

This clonotype was observed a few times. V and J are TRBV7-9 and TRBJ2-1; no clear D. CDR3 length: 13 residues. Per the germline V gene, CDR1 is SEHNR and CDR2 is FQNEAQ (reference sequence). V was pared by 2 bases and J by 5 bases, with 7 bases between. Here the CDR3 DNA reads TGTGCCAGCAGCTTAATGTCTCACAATGAGCAGTTCTTC. This gives the protein CASSLMSHNEQFF.

The chain is built from TRBV10-1 and TRBJ2-7, with TRBD2 as a possible D gene (5 bases). CDR3 size: 16 residues. V lost 2 bases to trimming and J lost 4 bases, with 18 bases between them. Germline CDR1 WNHNN, CDR2 SYGVQD (reference sequence). CDR3 DNA sequence: TGCGCCAGCAGTGAGGGTGGACTGGCGGCTTCTTACGAGCAGTACTTC. Residues: CASSEGGLAASYEQYF.

This clonotype was counted only a few times. CDR3: CSVERRNYGYTF. The CDR3 nucleotides read TGCAGCGTTGAACGGCGAAACTATGGCTACACCTTC. The chain carries TRBV29-1 and TRBJ1-2; D ambiguous. Germline V gene lookup returns CDR1 SQVTM and CDR2 ANQGSEA. Trimming cost V 2 bases and J 2 bases, with 6 bases left between them. The CDR3 sequence is 12 residues long.

In its sample, this clonotype was seen a few times. The chain carries TRBV20-1 and TRBJ1-2; D ambiguous. Germline CDR1 and CDR2: DFQATT and SNEGSKA (reference sequence). The CDR3 extends over 14 amino acids. Trimming left V 1 base short and J 8 bases short, with 17 bases between. The DNA of the CDR3 is TGCAGTGCTAGAGCCGTCGGGGTGACGGGCGGCTACACCTTC. It encodes CSARAVGVTGGYTF.

This clonotype was detected a few times. CDR3 in amino acids: CSVGGTAGGDEQYF. DNA for the CDR3: TGCAGCGTTGGGGGGACAGCGGGAGGGGACGAGCAGTACTTC. The V gene is TRBV29-1, the J gene TRBJ2-7, with 10 bases aligning to TRBD2. The CDR3 has 14 amino acids. The germline CDR1 and CDR2 sequences are SQVTM and ANQGSEA. V lost 4 bases and J lost 5; bases outside the gene matches: 8.

In its sample, this clonotype was seen a few times. The chain couples TRBV29-1 to TRBJ1-2; D remains unclear. This CDR3 has 11 residues. Germline V gene lookup returns CDR1 SQVTM and CDR2 ANQGSEA. V gave up 4 bases and J gave up 8 bases, with 11 bases separating them. CDR3 protein: CSVVVKGGYTF. The CDR3 nucleotides read TGCAGCGTTGTTGTCAAAGGGGGCTACACCTTC.

This chain uses TRBV20-1 with TRBJ2-1, with 8 positions matching TRBD1. The CDR3 runs 15 residues. Germline V CDR1 and CDR2: DFQATT, SNEGSKA (reference sequence). With V trimmed by 1 base and J by 4 bases, 6 bases remained unmatched. This CDR3 reads CSARAPGQVYNEQFF. In nucleotides, the CDR3 is TGCAGTGCTAGAGCTCCGGGACAGGTATACAATGAGCAGTTCTTC.

This chain uses TRBV20-1 with TRBJ2-3; TRBD2 might be the D (5 bases). There are 15 residues in the CDR3. Germline loops: CDR1 DFQATT, CDR2 SNEGSKA (reference sequence). Trimming removed 3 bases at V and 2 bases at J, with 15 bases between. DNA for the CDR3: TGCAGTGCTAGTTCGGAGAGCGGCCCCACAGATACGCAGTATTTT. Residues: CSASSESGPTDTQYF.

This clonotype came up a few times. CDR3 DNA: TGTGCCACCGGACAGGGGCCCTACGAGCAGTACTTC. It specifies CATGQGPYEQYF. The chain recombines TRBV10-3 with TRBJ2-7; 9 positions agree with TRBD1. Per the germline V gene, CDR1 is ENHRY and CDR2 is SYGVKD. The J segment lost 2 bases and the V segment lost 10 bases, leaving 3 bases of the junction unmatched. This CDR3 is 12 amino acids long.

With respect to this clonotype: One end of the junction does not line up with germline, which may come from a read error. The V call is TRBV5-1, the J call TRBJ2-1; no definite D call. CDR3 length: 14 amino acids. Germline CDR1 is SGHRS and CDR2 is YFSETQ. The CDR3: CAGSLEEAYNEQFF. CDR3 sequence (DNA): TGCGCCGGCAGCTTGGAAGAGGCTTACAATGAGCAGTTCTTC.

The V call is TRBV11-2, the J call TRBJ2-1; weak D call: TRBD1 (6 bases). V dropped 5 bases and J dropped 8 bases, with 13 bases sitting between them. This CDR3 comprises 13 residues. Germline CDR1 reads SGHAT; CDR2 reads FQNNGV. CDR3 nucleotide sequence: TGTGCCAGCAGCCACCGCAGGACAGATGAGCAGTTCTTC. Its translation: CASSHRRTDEQFF. The whole variable domain, filled in from reference TRBV11-2 and TRBJ2-1, reads EAGVAQSPRYKIIEKRQSVAFWCNPISGHATLYWYQQILGQGPKLLIQFQNNGVVDDSQLPKDRFSAERLKGVDSTLKIQPAKLEDSAVYLCASSHRRTDEQFFGPGTRLTVL.

The chain combines TRBV5-1 with TRBJ2-7; perhaps TRBD1 as D (6 bases). Germline CDR1 reads SGHRS; CDR2 reads YFSETQ. V lost 1 base, J lost 3 bases, and 14 bases lay in between. The length of the CDR3 is 15 residues. CDR3 sequence (DNA): TGCGCCAGCAGCTTGAGTACAGGGAGTATCTACGAGCAGTACTTC. Amino acids: CASSLSTGSIYEQYF. Combining the CDR3 with reference TRBV5-1 and TRBJ2-7 gives the whole variable domain KAGVTQTPRYLIKTRGQQVTLSCSPISGHRSVSWYQQTPGQGLQFLFEYFSETQRNKGNFPGRFSGRQFSNSRSEMNVSTLELGDSALYLCASSLSTGSIYEQYFGPGTRLTVT.

This clonotype has only a few counts. The CDR3 nucleotides are TGTGCCAGCAGGGGCAGGGACGAGCAGTACTTC. Its protein is CASRGRDEQYF. The chain combines TRBV25-1 with TRBJ2-7; TRBD1 might be the D (5 bases). The CDR3 sequence is 11 residues long. The germline CDR1 and CDR2 sequences are MGHDK and SYGVNS. Trimming left V 6 bases short and J 5 bases short, with 8 bases between.

The V and J genes are TRBV7-2 and TRBJ2-5, with TRBD1 matching over 10 bases. CDR3 length: 15 amino acids. Germline-derived CDR1 and CDR2 are SGHTA and FQGNSA. J gave up 5 bases and V 6 bases, and 9 bases lay outside the gene matches. The CDR3 region is CASRPRTGGWETQYF. The CDR3 region has the DNA TGTGCCAGCAGGCCCCGGACAGGGGGTTGGGAGACCCAGTACTTC.

This chain connects TRBV29-1 to TRBJ1-5; D unclear. The CDR3 is 13 amino acids. The ends were cut back, 5 bases at V and 4 bases at J, with 12 bases in the middle. Germline CDR1 SQVTM, CDR2 ANQGSEA. The CDR3 loop is CSVSQGSNQPQHF. The CDR3 region has the DNA TGCAGCGTTTCTCAAGGTTCGAATCAGCCCCAGCATTTT.

The chain couples TRBV20-1 to TRBJ2-5; D unclear. V gave up 3 bases and J gave up 4 bases, with 15 bases separating them. The germline gives CDR1 DFQATT, CDR2 SNEGSKA (reference sequence). This CDR3 spans 14 amino acids. The CDR3 loop is CSASASEDLETQYF. The CDR3 nucleotides are TGCAGTGCTAGCGCCAGCGAAGATTTAGAGACCCAGTACTTC.

This clonotype showed up just a few times. The chain couples TRBV4-3 to TRBJ2-3; D possibly corresponds to TRBD2 (5 bases). The length of the CDR3 is 15 residues. Germline V gene sequence: CDR1 LGHNA, CDR2 YSLEER. Trimming removed 0 bases from V and 4 bases from J, with 11 bases in between. The CDR3 region is CASSQDLEGADTQYF. The CDR3 nucleotides are TGCGCCAGCAGCCAAGATCTCGAGGGTGCAGATACGCAGTATTTT.

The chain uses TRBV15 and TRBJ2-3, with no clear D. Trimming cost V 0 bases and J 8 bases, with 9 bases left between them. CDR3 length: 13 amino acids. The germline V gene encodes CDR1 LNHNV and CDR2 YYDKDF (reference sequence). CDR3 protein: CATSRDPQATQYF. The CDR3 DNA reads TGTGCCACCAGCAGAGATCCCCAGGCTACGCAGTATTTT. Filled out from reference TRBV15 and TRBJ2-3, the complete variable domain reads DAMVIQNPRYQVTQFGKPVTLSCSQTLNHNVMYWYQQKSSQAPKLLFHYYDKDFNNEADTPDNFQSRRPNTSFCFLDIRSPGLGDTAMYLCATSRDPQATQYFGPGTRLTVL.

The DNA for the CDR3 is TGCAGTGCTAGAGATCTATTACAGAGCTACACTGAAGCTTTCTTT. It translates to CSARDLLQSYTEAFF. The gene calls are TRBV20-1 and TRBJ1-1; D remains unclear. The CDR3 covers 15 residues. With 0 bases removed from V and 3 bases from J, the gap between germline ends came to 14 bases. Germline values: CDR1 DFQATT, CDR2 SNEGSKA (reference sequence).

V and J are TRBV7-9 and TRBJ1-5, with 7 bases matching TRBD1. The length of the CDR3 is 14 residues. Germline trimming cut 3 bases from V and 4 bases from J; bases unmatched to any gene: 3. CDR1 and CDR2 (germline): SEHNR, FQNEAQ (reference sequence). DNA of the CDR3: TGTGCCAGCAGCTTTGGGACAGAAAATCAGCCCCAGCATTTT. Amino acids: CASSFGTENQPQHF. The full variable domain, completed using reference TRBV7-9 and TRBJ1-5, is DTGVSQNPRHKITKRGQNVTFRCDPISEHNRLYWYRQTLGQGPEFLTYFQNEAQLEKSRLLSDRFSAERPKGSFSTLEIQRTEQGDSAMYLCASSFGTENQPQHFGDGTRLSIL.

The chain uses TRBV20-1 and TRBJ2-1, with a possible D match to TRBD2 (7 bases). Trimming shortened V by 0 bases and J by 8 bases, and 23 bases separated the two germline ends. CDR1 and CDR2 (germline): DFQATT, SNEGSKA (reference sequence). This CDR3 has 17 amino acids. CDR3 residues: CSARDLGGPHVLHEQFF. CDR3 DNA: TGCAGTGCTAGAGATCTGGGGGGGCCTCACGTCCTCCATGAGCAGTTCTTC.

The chain employs TRBV10-3 and TRBJ2-7; TRBD2 is a possible D gene (6 bases). This CDR3 spans 16 amino acids. Trimming took off 3 bases at V and 7 bases at J, with 22 bases between the two ends. Germline CDR1 and CDR2: ENHRY and SYGVKD. CDR3 in DNA: TGTGCCATCAGTGACGCCCGGGAGTTTCAAAACGGGGAGCAGTACTTC. It is translated as CAISDAREFQNGEQYF.

This clonotype has just a few counts. The chain uses TRBV20-1 and TRBJ2-5, with TRBD1 identical over 9 bases. CDR1 and CDR2 from the germline V gene are DFQATT and SNEGSKA (reference sequence). The J segment lost 0 bases and the V segment lost 5 bases, leaving 10 bases of the junction unmatched. The CDR3 has 16 amino acids. CDR3 loop: CSAQPRQGGHQETQYF. The CDR3, as DNA: TGCAGTGCTCAACCCCGACAGGGGGGCCACCAAGAGACCCAGTACTTC.

The J gene is TRBJ2-4, the V gene TRBV20-1; TRBD1 might be the D (6 bases). Trimming took off 6 bases at V and 0 bases at J, with 9 bases between the two ends. The CDR3 sequence is 13 residues long. Per germline, CDR1 DFQATT and CDR2 SNEGSKA (reference sequence). CDR3 protein: CSALTGAKNIQYF. CDR3 coding DNA: TGCAGTGCGTTGACAGGAGCCAAAAACATTCAGTACTTC.

The V call is TRBV6-5, the J call TRBJ2-3, with D maybe TRBD2 (6 bases). Between the trimmed V and J ends, which lost 6 bases and 6 bases, there was a span of 10 bases. The CDR3 extends over 12 amino acids. The V gene's germline CDR1 is MNHEY and CDR2 SVGAGI. The DNA for the CDR3 is TGTGCCAGCAGGCGGGGCCGGGATACGCAGTATTTT. Its translation: CASRRGRDTQYF.

The chain employs TRBV5-1 and TRBJ1-1; TRBD1 is a possible D gene (5 bases). The germline CDR1 and CDR2 sequences are SGHRS and YFSETQ. This CDR3 is built from 13 residues. V shed 6 bases and J shed 8 bases, with 17 bases lying between them. CDR3 residues: CASKWEQDSEAFF. CDR3 nucleotides: TGCGCCAGCAAGTGGGAACAGGACTCCGAAGCTTTCTTT.